The 25 T cell receptor beta chains reported below all come from one sample, sequenced in a study of blood T cell repertoires in COVID-19. Libraries were prepared by immunoSEQ multiplex PCR; TCRdb keeps only in-frame clonotypes and omits some of them. The data hold about 280,000 clones, with roughly 80% observed a single time. The sequencing sample was made of PBMCs or T cells enriched from blood (not recorded which). The source of these receptors is a middle-aged man who had been exposed to COVID-19.

The chain joins TRBV27 to TRBJ1-2; TRBD1 matches at 8 bases. J was trimmed by 7 bases and V by 0 bases; bases with no gene match: 10. The CDR3 runs 16 residues. Germline V gene sequence: CDR1 MNHEY, CDR2 SMNVEV (reference sequence). The CDR3 coding sequence is TGTGCCAGCAGTTTATCCCTTCAGGGGGCTATTGGTGGCTACACCTTC. Protein: CASSLSLQGAIGGYTF.

The J gene is TRBJ1-5, the V gene TRBV18; the match to TRBD1 covers 9 bases. This CDR3 region has 16 residues. V lost 0 bases and J lost 5; bases outside the gene matches: 5. CDR1 is KGHSH and CDR2 is LQKENI in the germline V gene. The CDR3 DNA sequence: TGTGCCAGCTCACCACCGAACGGACAGGGGTATCAGCCCCAGCATTTT. Translating gives CASSPPNGQGYQPQHF.

The chain carries TRBV6-2 or TRBV6-3 and TRBJ1-5; 8 positions match TRBD1. From germline, CDR1 is MNHEY and CDR2 SVGEGT. The CDR3 has 18 amino acids. J was trimmed by 1 base and V by 1 base; bases with no gene match: 9. As DNA, the CDR3 is TGTGCCAGCAGTTACTACCCCCTTGGACAGGGCAGCAATCAGCCCCAGCATTTT. Translation: CASSYYPLGQGSNQPQHF.

The chain couples TRBV7-2 to TRBJ2-2, with D perhaps TRBD2 (5 bases). The V gene lost 6 bases and the J gene lost 6 bases, with 11 bases spanning the gap. Germline V gene lookup returns CDR1 SGHTA and CDR2 FQGNSA. The CDR3 extends over 13 amino acids. The CDR3 nucleotides read TGTGCCAGCAGACTCACTAGGTCCGGGGAGCTGTTTTTT. As protein: CASRLTRSGELFF.

J is TRBJ2-1 and V is TRBV3-1 (or the pseudogene TRBV3-2); TRBD2 aligns across 8 bases. Germline CDR1 is LGHDT and CDR2 is YNNKEL (reference sequence). V shed 4 bases and J 6 bases; nucleotides not matched to a gene: 8. This CDR3 is 15 amino acids long. Here the CDR3 DNA reads TGTGCCAGCAGCCCAAGCGGGAGAGGCGCCAATGAGCAGTTCTTC. It yields the protein CASSPSGRGANEQFF.

The V gene is TRBV27, the J gene TRBJ2-3, with D perhaps matching TRBD2 (5 bases). Trimming cost V 5 bases and J 6 bases, with 18 bases left between them. The CDR3 length is 15 residues. In germline, CDR1 is MNHEY, CDR2 SMNVEV (reference sequence). Here the CDR3 DNA reads TGTGCCAGCAGTCACCGGGGTGAACTATCGGATACGCAGTATTTT. Translated: CASSHRGELSDTQYF.

The chain carries TRBV6-9 and TRBJ2-1, with 7 bases identical to TRBD2. The CDR3 consists of 13 residues. V was pared by 8 bases and J by 7 bases, with 8 bases of the junction left unmatched. The germline V gene has CDR1 MNHGY and CDR2 SVAAGI. The DNA for the CDR3 is TGTGCCAGCTCGGGGGGACCTACAAATGAGCAGTTCTTC. This sequence encodes CASSGGPTNEQFF.

Notes on this clone: Mismatch with germline at one junction end may stem from a read error. The V gene is TRBV2, the J gene TRBJ2-3; the D gene is possibly TRBD1 (6 bases). CDR1 is SNHLY and CDR2 is FYNNEI in the germline V gene. There are 14 residues in the CDR3. For the CDR3, the DNA is TGTGCCAGCAGAGAAGACAGGAGCACAGATACGCAGTATTTT. Amino acids: CASREDRSTDTQYF.

This clone has a single count. The CDR3 nucleotides read TGTGCCAGCAGTCTACGTCCAAAACCCAATGAGCAGTTCTTC. The encoded protein is CASSLRPKPNEQFF. The rearrangement links TRBV6-5 to TRBJ2-1; unclear D gene. Germline loops: CDR1 MNHEY, CDR2 SVGAGI. V gave up 5 bases and J gave up 6 bases, with 14 bases separating them. The CDR3 runs to 14 residues.

The CDR3 here is CASSLVGGYEQYF. CDR3 DNA sequence: TGTGCCAGCAGCTTAGTTGGAGGCTACGAGCAGTACTTC. J is TRBJ2-7 and V is TRBV11-2, with TRBD2 as a possible D gene (5 bases). Germline CDR1 and CDR2: SGHAT and FQNNGV. Between the trimmed V and J ends, which lost 1 base and 3 bases, there was a span of 7 bases. This CDR3 comprises 13 residues.

This chain connects TRBV3-1 (or the pseudogene TRBV3-2) to TRBJ2-7; 10 bases match TRBD1. CDR1 is LGHDT, CDR2 YNNKEL, per germline (reference sequence). The CDR3 has 14 residues. The V segment lost 4 bases and the J segment 4 bases; nucleotides outside the gene matches: 4. The CDR3 protein is CASSPRQGAYEQYF. The CDR3 DNA reads TGTGCCAGCAGCCCCCGACAGGGGGCGTACGAGCAGTACTTC.

J is TRBJ2-1 and V is TRBV3-1 (or the pseudogene TRBV3-2); TRBD1 aligns across 8 bases. The CDR3 is 15 residues long. Looked up from germline, CDR1 is LGHDT and CDR2 is YNNKEL (reference sequence). Trimming took 0 bases from V and 8 from J; bases not matched to a gene: 6. The CDR3 sequence: CASSQDRQGYDEQFF. CDR3 in DNA: TGTGCCAGCAGCCAAGATCGACAGGGGTACGATGAGCAGTTCTTC.

The rearrangement uses TRBV2 and TRBJ2-2, with a tentative D call TRBD1 (5 bases). Trimming pared 3 bases from V and 1 base from J, leaving 9 bases between. The CDR3 has 15 residues. Germline lookup yields CDR1 SNHLY and CDR2 FYNNEI. CDR3 residues: CASSEGLLNTGELFF. Here the CDR3 DNA reads TGTGCCAGCAGTGAGGGGCTCTTGAACACCGGGGAGCTGTTTTTT.

This chain connects TRBV6-5 to TRBJ2-1; 11 positions match TRBD2. CDR3 length: 14 residues. The germline CDR1 and CDR2 sequences are MNHEY and SVGAGI. Trimming cost V 5 bases and J 13 bases; bases outside gene matches: 10. CDR3: CASSKTGTSGRQFF. CDR3 DNA: TGTGCCAGCAGTAAAACCGGGACTAGCGGAAGACAGTTCTTC.

V is TRBV5-8 and J is TRBJ2-5, with 12 bases that match TRBD2. The CDR3 sequence is 18 residues long. Germline V gene lookup returns CDR1 SGHTS and CDR2 YDEGEE. V shed 2 bases, J shed 5 bases, and the junction held 13 bases outside the gene matches. Here the CDR3 reads CASSLSGTSGSIGETQYF. CDR3 sequence (DNA): TGTGCCAGCAGCTTATCCGGGACTAGCGGGTCAATAGGGGAGACCCAGTACTTC.

The chain links TRBV2 to TRBJ1-2, with D hard to call. Germline CDR1 and CDR2: SNHLY and FYNNEI. This CDR3 has 12 residues. V lost 4 bases and J lost 4, with 7 bases in between. The CDR3 protein is CASSGSSYGYTF. In DNA form, the CDR3 reads TGTGCCAGCAGTGGAAGTAGCTATGGCTACACCTTC.

This clone was seen only a few times. The chain recombines TRBV12-3 or TRBV12-4 with TRBJ1-2; D may be TRBD1 (5 bases). V was trimmed by 3 bases and J by 4 bases, leaving 9 bases between them. This CDR3 spans 13 amino acids. The CDR3 DNA follows: TGTGCCAGCAGTTTCGGGGGGTTCTATGGCTACACCTTC. Amino acids: CASSFGGFYGYTF.

Only a few counts were recorded for this clone. This chain links TRBV11-3 with TRBJ2-1; TRBD1 aligns across 8 bases. CDR3 length: 16 amino acids. V was clipped by 8 bases and J by 2 bases; unmatched bases: 11. Per the germline V gene, CDR1 is SGHNT and CDR2 is YENEEA. This chain's CDR3 is CASGIQGARTYNEQFF. CDR3 DNA sequence: TGTGCCAGCGGCATCCAGGGGGCGCGCACCTACAATGAGCAGTTCTTC.

This sequence joins TRBV11-3 and TRBJ2-2; D may be TRBD1 (6 bases). Trimming removed 3 bases from V and 7 bases from J, with 12 bases in between. CDR1 and CDR2 (germline): SGHNT, YENEEA. The CDR3 totals 14 residues. The CDR3: CASSFRDIGGELFF. CDR3 coding DNA: TGTGCCAGCAGCTTCCGGGACATTGGCGGGGAGCTGTTTTTT.

The CDR3 protein is CASSQGERGRTGELFF. The CDR3 DNA reads TGCGCCAGCAGCCAAGGGGAAAGGGGTCGAACCGGGGAGCTGTTTTTT. The chain recombines TRBV5-1 with TRBJ2-2; possible D gene TRBD1, 5 bases. The CDR3 is 16 residues long. V dropped 4 bases and J dropped 5 bases, with 18 bases sitting between them. Germline-derived CDR1 and CDR2 are SGHRS and YFSETQ.

The chain recombines TRBV4-1 with TRBJ2-7, with a tentative D call TRBD2 (6 bases). Trimming removed 4 bases from V and 2 bases from J, with 15 bases in between. In germline, CDR1 is MGHRA, CDR2 YSYEKL. There are 15 residues in the CDR3. Written as DNA, the CDR3 is TGCGCCAGCAGCCTCCTCCGGCGGGATACCTACGAGCAGTACTTC. Its protein is CASSLLRRDTYEQYF.

The rearrangement joins TRBV29-1 to TRBJ2-2, with 7 bases lining up with TRBD1. Germline CDR1 and CDR2: SQVTM and ANQGSEA. CDR3 size: 14 residues. V shed 5 bases and J 1 base; nucleotides not matched to a gene: 4. This CDR3 is CSVKGQVNTGELFF. As DNA, the CDR3 is TGCAGCGTTAAAGGACAGGTGAACACCGGGGAGCTGTTTTTT.

This clone was picked up one time. J is TRBJ2-3 and V is TRBV11-3, with 15 positions matching TRBD2. The CDR3 spans 18 residues. In germline, CDR1 is SGHNT, CDR2 YENEEA. After removal of 6 bases from V and 2 bases from J, the junction contained 9 bases not matched to a gene. The CDR3 region has the DNA TGTGCCAGCAGTTCGGGACTAGCGGGAGGACGAACCACAGATACGCAGTATTTT. This encodes CASSSGLAGGRTTDTQYF. The whole variable domain, filled in from reference TRBV11-3 and TRBJ2-3, reads EAGVVQSPRYKIIEKKQPVAFWCNPISGHNTLYWYLQNLGQGPELLIRYENEEAVDDSQLPKDRFSAERLKGVDSTLKIQPAELGDSAVYLCASSSGLAGGRTTDTQYFGPGTRLTVL.

The chain uses TRBV29-1 and TRBJ2-1, with 7 bases identical to TRBD2. The V segment lost 2 bases and the J segment 6 bases; nucleotides outside the gene matches: 7. This CDR3 is 14 amino acids long. Germline V gene lookup returns CDR1 SQVTM and CDR2 ANQGSEA. Written as DNA, the CDR3 is TGCAGCGTTGAACCTAGCGGACCTGGCAATGAGCAGTTCTTC. Protein sequence: CSVEPSGPGNEQFF.

V and J are TRBV10-2 and TRBJ2-7; 8 nucleotides line up with TRBD2. The CDR3 runs 14 residues. Trimming removed 8 bases from V and 4 bases from J; junction bases left unmatched: 10. Germline assignment: CDR1 WSHSY and CDR2 SAAADI. CDR3 sequence (DNA): TGCGCCAGCTTCGGGATTAGCGGGAAGTACGAGCAGTACTTC. This sequence encodes CASFGISGKYEQYF.